This T cell receptor beta chain was sequenced for a study of blood T cell repertoires in COVID-19. In the study overall: Specimens from acute and convalescent COVID-19 originated in the United States, Italy and Spain.

As handled by the study authors: Estimation of nucleated cell counts was performed using reference gene primer amplification. Measured with immunoSEQ multiplex PCR; TCRdb has only the in-frame clones, and not every one. That table gives V, J and clone size, and the DNA gave D and trimming. Of about 200,000 clones listed, about 88% are singletons. The germline V and J ends were trimmed by 4 bases and 0 bases, with 10 bases remaining between them. The CDR3 covers 16 residues. The germline CDR1 and CDR2 sequences are MNHNS and SASEGT. Sequencing was performed on peripheral blood. This chain links TRBV6-1 with TRBJ1-6; D is undetermined. This receptor was identified in a woman aged 80 or over with acute or convalescent COVID-19. The DNA of the CDR3 is TGTGCCAGCAGTGGAGTTCTAAGCTCCTATAATTCACCCCTCCACTTT. This translates into CASSGVLSSYNSPLHF.